Below are 25 T cell receptor beta chains sequenced from a single sample in a study of cytomegalovirus exposure and HLA in healthy donors (dated by TCRdb to between 2016 and 2019). The library came from the immunoSEQ multiplex PCR assay. For the multiplex PCR, a mixture combining 60 forward primers for TCR Vbeta segments and 13 reverse primers for TCR Jbeta segments was used. TCRdb mirrors the immuneACCESS table, restricted to in-frame sequences. Some clones are absent from its copies; in checked studies, under half trace to an unresolved V gene, and the reason for the others is unknown. The sample contains roughly 86,000 clones, 60% to 80% of them found a single time. The ten most abundant clones make up around 7.8% of the sample. The material sequenced was PBMCs. These receptors originate from a middle-aged man in good health and CMV-seropositive.

This clone was recorded only once. The CDR3 nucleotides are TGTGCCAGCAGCTTCCAGGGGGCAAACACTGAAGCTTTCTTT. The encoded protein is CASSFQGANTEAFF. This sequence joins TRBV7-2 and TRBJ1-1; 8 bases line up with TRBD1. The CDR3 runs 14 residues. Per germline, CDR1 SGHTA and CDR2 FQGNSA. The J segment lost 2 bases and the V segment lost 3 bases, leaving 2 bases of the junction unmatched.

The V gene is TRBV13, the J gene TRBJ2-1, with TRBD1 matching over 7 bases. From germline, CDR1 is PRHDT and CDR2 FYEKMQ (reference sequence). This CDR3 comprises 14 residues. The V segment lost 4 bases and the J segment 8 bases; nucleotides outside the gene matches: 8. Written as DNA, the CDR3 is TGTGCCAGCAGCTCAATGGACAGGTACGATGAGCAGTTCTTC. It encodes CASSSMDRYDEQFF.

The chain is built from TRBV4-3 and TRBJ2-5; 8 bases fit TRBD1. J gave up 2 bases and V 3 bases, and 5 bases lay outside the gene matches. This CDR3 spans 15 amino acids. Germline-derived CDR1 and CDR2 are LGHNA and YSLEER. CDR3 DNA sequence: TGCGCCAGCAGCCAGCGACAGGGGTCGCAAGAGACCCAGTACTTC. Amino acids: CASSQRQGSQETQYF.

This rearrangement joins TRBV6-1 to TRBJ1-1; D remains ambiguous. The length of the CDR3 is 14 residues. Looked up from germline, CDR1 is MNHNS and CDR2 is SASEGT. The ends were cut back, 6 bases at V and 0 bases at J, with 11 bases in the middle. This CDR3 reads CASSLAPVNTEAFF. CDR3 DNA: TGTGCCAGCAGCCTCGCCCCAGTGAACACTGAAGCTTTCTTT.

This chain links TRBV28 with TRBJ1-6; 9 nucleotides line up with TRBD1. There are 15 residues in the CDR3. Germline V lookup: CDR1 MDHEN, CDR2 SYDVKM. V lost 2 bases, J lost 10 bases, and 6 bases stayed unmatched. CDR3 amino acids: CASSLGDREGSPLHF. The CDR3 coding sequence is TGTGCCAGCAGTTTAGGGGACAGGGAAGGGTCACCCCTCCACTTT.

The V and J genes are TRBV25-1 and TRBJ2-3, with a tentative D call TRBD1 (5 bases). CDR1 is MGHDK and CDR2 is SYGVNS in the germline V gene. Trimming left V 6 bases short and J 2 bases short, with 12 bases between. The CDR3 is 14 amino acids. In nucleotides, the CDR3 is TGTGCCAGCAGCGATAGGGGCAACACAGATACGCAGTATTTT. The encoded protein is CASSDRGNTDTQYF.

The rearrangement links TRBV19 to TRBJ1-6, with TRBD1 as a possible D gene (5 bases). V lost 5 bases, J lost 6 bases, and 14 bases lay in between. The CDR3 extends over 15 amino acids. Germline V gene lookup returns CDR1 LNHDA and CDR2 SQIVND (reference sequence). The CDR3 nucleotides read TGTGCCAGTAGTGGGTTGGCGCAGGGTAATTCACCCCTCCACTTT. Protein sequence: CASSGLAQGNSPLHF.

The chain couples TRBV7-9 to TRBJ1-6; unclear D gene. This CDR3 contains 11 residues. Germline CDR1 and CDR2: SEHNR and FQNEAQ (reference sequence). The V gene lost 5 bases and the J gene lost 11 bases, with 7 bases spanning the gap. The CDR3 coding sequence is TGTGCCAGCAGCCCGCAGGCACCCCTCCACTTT. This codes for CASSPQAPLHF.

This clone is labeled as medium-sized (0.01 to 0.1%). The V call is TRBV6-1, the J call TRBJ2-2; TRBD1 matches at 9 bases. Trimming removed 4 bases from V and 2 bases from J; junction bases left unmatched: 2. CDR3 length: 15 residues. Per germline, CDR1 MNHNS and CDR2 SASEGT. For the CDR3, the DNA is TGTGCCAGCAGTGGGACAGGGGAAAACACCGGGGAGCTGTTTTTT. It codes for CASSGTGENTGELFF.

The chain uses TRBV9 and TRBJ1-1; 11 nucleotides align to TRBD1. The germline V gene encodes CDR1 SGDLS and CDR2 YYNGEE. V was clipped by 2 bases and J by 9 bases; unmatched bases: 9. This CDR3 has 15 residues. The DNA for the CDR3 is TGTGCCAGCAGCGTCAACCAGGGGACAGGGGGAAAAGCTTTCTTT. Translated, it gives CASSVNQGTGGKAFF.

This clone showed up just once. This chain uses TRBV30 with TRBJ1-3; D gene uncertain. CDR1 GTSNPN and CDR2 SVGIG come from the germline V gene (reference sequence). V was cut by 5 bases and J by 4 bases, with 12 bases left in between. This CDR3 contains 13 residues. The CDR3 is CAWAGGGGNTIYF. The CDR3 bases are TGTGCCTGGGCGGGAGGCGGCGGAAACACCATATATTTT.

V and J are TRBV5-6 and TRBJ2-3; 7 nucleotides match TRBD2. CDR3 length: 16 residues. The ends lost 4 bases at V and 0 bases at J; junction bases unmatched: 8. Germline V gene sequence: CDR1 SGHDT, CDR2 YYEEEE. For the CDR3, the DNA is TGTGCCAGCAGCCTTGAGCGGGGATCTAGCACAGATACGCAGTATTTT. It specifies CASSLERGSSTDTQYF.

This clone has more than one count but fewer than ten. The chain couples TRBV7-8 to TRBJ2-1; TRBD2 agrees at 11 bases. This CDR3 has 17 residues. V was pared by 5 bases and J by 2 bases, with 8 bases of the junction left unmatched. The germline gives CDR1 SGHVS, CDR2 FQNEAQ. Here the CDR3 reads CASSPGASGGPYNEQFF. CDR3 coding DNA: TGTGCCAGCAGCCCCGGGGCTAGCGGGGGGCCCTACAATGAGCAGTTCTTC.

This clone was seen a few times. The CDR3 coding sequence is TGTGCCAGCAGCCCCCGACAGGCACGCTCCTACGAGCAGTACTTC. Encoded protein: CASSPRQARSYEQYF. The V gene is TRBV14, the J gene TRBJ2-7, with D possibly being TRBD1 (6 bases). Germline CDR1 reads SGHDN; CDR2 reads FVKESK. This CDR3 is 15 amino acids long. Trimming took 4 bases from V and 0 from J, leaving 13 bases between them. The whole variable domain, remainder taken from reference TRBV14 and TRBJ2-7, is EAGVTQFPSHSVIEKGQTVTLRCDPISGHDNLYWYRRVMGKEIKFLLHFVKESKQDESGMPNNRFLAERTGGTYSTLKVQPAELEDSGVYFCASSPRQARSYEQYFGPGTRLTVT.

This clone was counted a few times. The chain links TRBV4-3 to TRBJ2-5; 9 nucleotides line up with TRBD2. Germline lookup yields CDR1 LGHNA and CDR2 YSLEER. This CDR3 spans 17 amino acids. With 0 bases clipped from V and 1 base from J, the junction kept 6 bases outside the gene matches. The DNA of the CDR3 is TGCGCCAGCAGCCAAGATGTAAGGGGACTAGCCCAAGAGACCCAGTACTTC. The encoded protein is CASSQDVRGLAQETQYF.

This clone was counted a single time. The chain uses TRBV19 and TRBJ2-7, with 9 nucleotides matching TRBD2. Per germline, CDR1 LNHDA and CDR2 SQIVND (reference sequence). The junction had 11 bases not matched to a gene; V was cut back by 4 bases and J by 7 bases. CDR3 length: 15 amino acids. CDR3 in DNA: TGTGCCAGTAGTAGCCTAGCGGGGTCCATTGGTGAGCAGTACTTC. It yields the protein CASSSLAGSIGEQYF.

This chain connects TRBV4-1 to TRBJ2-3, with TRBD2 matching 10 bases. After removal of 1 base from V and 1 base from J, the junction contained 2 bases not matched to a gene. Per germline, CDR1 MGHRA and CDR2 YSYEKL. The length of the CDR3 is 16 residues. The CDR3 region has the DNA TGCGCCAGCAGCCAAGTCGGGACTAGCGGCACAGATACGCAGTATTTT. Translation gives CASSQVGTSGTDTQYF.

The chain combines TRBV6-9 with TRBJ1-3; 7 bases fit TRBD1. The CDR3 totals 15 residues. V gave up 6 bases and J gave up 1 base; unmatched junction bases: 6. Germline values: CDR1 MNHGY, CDR2 SVAAGI. The CDR3 loop is CASSPGGTSGNTIYF. The CDR3 coding sequence is TGTGCCAGCAGCCCAGGGGGAACTTCTGGAAACACCATATATTTT.

This chain links TRBV7-9 with TRBJ1-1; TRBD1 matches 8 bases. This CDR3 comprises 12 residues. CDR1 and CDR2 from the germline V gene are SEHNR and FQNEAQ (reference sequence). V was clipped by 5 bases and J by 8 bases; unmatched bases: 4. The CDR3 protein is CASSRTGLEAFF. The CDR3 nucleotides are TGTGCCAGCAGCCGGACAGGGCTAGAAGCTTTCTTT. Full variable domain (missing parts from reference TRBV7-9 and TRBJ1-1): DTGVSQNPRHKITKRGQNVTFRCDPISEHNRLYWYRQTLGQGPEFLTYFQNEAQLEKSRLLSDRFSAERPKGSFSTLEIQRTEQGDSAMYLCASSRTGLEAFFGQGTRLTVV.

V usage is TRBV5-1 and J usage is TRBJ2-5; 11 bases align to TRBD1. Losses at the gene ends were 3 bases for V and 5 bases for J; bases not matched to a gene: 3. This CDR3 is 14 amino acids long. Germline CDR1 is SGHRS and CDR2 is YFSETQ. CDR3 sequence reads: CASSWTGGDETQYF. The DNA of the CDR3 is TGCGCCAGCAGCTGGACAGGGGGCGATGAGACCCAGTACTTC. Full variable domain (outside the CDR3, taken from reference TRBV5-1 and TRBJ2-5): KAGVTQTPRYLIKTRGQQVTLSCSPISGHRSVSWYQQTPGQGLQFLFEYFSETQRNKGNFPGRFSGRQFSNSRSEMNVSTLELGDSALYLCASSWTGGDETQYFGPGTRLLVL.

This chain links TRBV5-1 with TRBJ2-5; D unresolved. The DNA matches TRBJ2-7 better at its end, which makes the J call doubtful. Germline CDR1 and CDR2: SGHRS and YFSETQ. This CDR3 has 15 residues. The CDR3 DNA follows: TGCGCCAGCAGCTTGGTCGCGGCAGATACCTACGAGCAGTACTTC. It specifies CASSLVAADTYEQYF.

CDR3 DNA sequence: TGTGCCATCAGTGACGCAGGGGGTAATGAAAAACTGTTTTTT. Its translation is CAISDAGGNEKLFF. This rearrangement joins TRBV10-3 to TRBJ1-4; 7 nucleotides match TRBD1. CDR3 length: 14 amino acids. V was clipped by 3 bases and J by 4 bases; unmatched bases: 2. Germline lookup yields CDR1 ENHRY and CDR2 SYGVKD.

The chain is built from TRBV10-1 and TRBJ2-7, with TRBD1 matching 9 bases. The trim removed 6 bases at V and 3 bases at J, leaving 3 bases unmatched. CDR1 is WNHNN, CDR2 SYGVQD, per germline (reference sequence). This CDR3 spans 13 amino acids. For the CDR3, the DNA is TGCGCCAGCAGCGAGACAGGGGGCTACGAGCAGTACTTC. Translation gives CASSETGGYEQYF.

This clone has just a few counts. Other nucleotide sequences from this sample produce the same CDR3. CDR3 sequence: CATSRDPGGNQPQHF. The CDR3 coding sequence is TGTGCCACCAGCAGAGATCCGGGGGGAAATCAGCCCCAGCATTTT. The rearrangement joins TRBV15 to TRBJ1-5; D possibly corresponds to TRBD1 (5 bases). The ends were cut back, 0 bases at V and 4 bases at J, with 10 bases in the middle. CDR1 LNHNV and CDR2 YYDKDF come from the germline V gene (reference sequence). The CDR3 contains 15 residues.

V usage is TRBV5-1 and J usage is TRBJ2-3; possible D gene TRBD1, 5 bases. The CDR3 contains 13 residues. Germline CDR1 and CDR2: SGHRS and YFSETQ. The V end was cut by 0 bases, the J end by 11 bases, with 13 bases between. Here the CDR3 DNA reads TGCGCCAGCAGCTTGGTGTCGCCAGGACAGCAGTATTTT. Its translation is CASSLVSPGQQYF.